Listed below are T cell receptor beta chains from one sample, sequenced in a study of response to subunit inactivated influenza vaccine. From the RT-PCR reads, TCRdb called clonotypes with MiXCR, one entry per CDR3 protein. The data hold approximately 310,000 distinct CDR3 sequences, with just over 20% observed a single time. The source material was PBMCs from blood, sampled less than 22 months after vaccination. Every receptor here comes from a man between 50 and 69 years old who received an inactivated influenza vaccine. CDR3s include the opening cysteine and the closing phenylalanine or tryptophan. Each record gives: V gene, D gene, J gene, clone size, CDR3 DNA, CDR3 protein. The D gene is left open where the match is weak. Clone size, where shown, is once, few, many, or a class for clones that have expanded.

v_call: TRBV6-2/TRBV6-3
d_call: .
j_call: TRBJ2-4
clone_size: few
cdr3_nt: TGTGCCAGCAGTTTGGGGACAACCAAAAACATTCAGTACTTC
cdr3_aa: CASSLGTTKNIQYF

v_call: TRBV11-2
d_call: TRBD2
j_call: TRBJ2-7
clone_size: few
cdr3_nt: TGTGCCAGCAGCTTAGGGGCGGGAGCCTTTCTCGAGCAGTACTTC
cdr3_aa: CASSLGAGAFLEQYF

v_call: TRBV10-3
d_call: .
j_call: TRBJ1-1
clone_size: few
cdr3_nt: TGTGCCGCCCGGGGGGAGGTTAACACTGAAGCTTTCTTT
cdr3_aa: CAARGEVNTEAFF

v_call: TRBV4-2
d_call: TRBD2
j_call: TRBJ2-5
clone_size: .
cdr3_nt: TGTGCCAGCAGCCCCCTAGCGGGGGGCCGTAAACAAGAGACCCAGTACTTC
cdr3_aa: CASSPLAGGRKQETQYF

v_call: TRBV6-5
d_call: .
j_call: TRBJ1-4
clone_size: few
cdr3_nt: TGTGCCAGCAGTTATAGATTCGATACAACTAATGAAAAACTGTTTTTT
cdr3_aa: CASSYRFDTTNEKLFF

v_call: TRBV27
d_call: TRBD1
j_call: TRBJ2-7
clone_size: .
cdr3_nt: TGTGCCAGCAGTGTAGGGGCAGGGGGCTACGAGCAGTACTTC
cdr3_aa: CASSVGAGGYEQYF

v_call: TRBV11-2
d_call: .
j_call: TRBJ1-6
clone_size: .
cdr3_nt: TGTGCCAGCAGCCGAAGCAAGAATTCACCCCTCCACTTT
cdr3_aa: CASSRSKNSPLHF

v_call: TRBV18
d_call: TRBD1
j_call: TRBJ1-5
clone_size: few
cdr3_nt: TGTGCCAGCTCACCGGGACAGATCATCGGTCAGCCCCAGCATTTT
cdr3_aa: CASSPGQIIGQPQHF

v_call: TRBV4-1
d_call: .
j_call: TRBJ1-5
clone_size: .
cdr3_nt: TGCGCCAGCAGCCAAATTCGGAGCAATCAGCCCCAGCATTTT
cdr3_aa: CASSQIRSNQPQHF

v_call: TRBV5-1
d_call: .
j_call: TRBJ2-5
clone_size: .
cdr3_nt: TGCGCCAGCAGCTGGGCGGGGGAGACCCAGTACTTC
cdr3_aa: CASSWAGETQYF

v_call: TRBV20-1
d_call: .
j_call: TRBJ1-1
clone_size: .
cdr3_nt: TGCAGTGCGCAAATTACAGGGAACACTGAAGCTTTCTTT
cdr3_aa: CSAQITGNTEAFF

v_call: TRBV28
d_call: .
j_call: TRBJ1-1
clone_size: .
cdr3_nt: TGTGCCAGCAGTTTATTTGACGATAACACTGAAGCTTTCTTT
cdr3_aa: CASSLFDDNTEAFF

v_call: TRBV28
d_call: TRBD1
j_call: TRBJ2-7
clone_size: .
cdr3_nt: TGTGCCAGCAGACACGGACAGGGCTTTTACGAGCAGTACTTC
cdr3_aa: CASRHGQGFYEQYF

v_call: TRBV5-5
d_call: .
j_call: TRBJ1-5
clone_size: few
cdr3_nt: TGTGCCAGCAGCTTGGAGGCAGGGAGTCAGCCCCAGCATTTT
cdr3_aa: CASSLEAGSQPQHF

v_call: TRBV12-3/TRBV12-4
d_call: TRBD2
j_call: TRBJ2-7
clone_size: many
cdr3_nt: TGTGCCAGCAGTACTAGCGGGTACGAGCAGTACTTC
cdr3_aa: CASSTSGYEQYF

v_call: TRBV3-1
d_call: TRBD2
j_call: TRBJ2-4
clone_size: few
cdr3_nt: TGTGCCAGCAGCCCCATTAGCGGGGGGGCCGGGAACATTCAGTACTTC
cdr3_aa: CASSPISGGAGNIQYF

v_call: TRBV6-5
d_call: .
j_call: TRBJ1-2
clone_size: few
cdr3_nt: TGTGCCAGCAGTCACCCCCGGGTGGGCTACTATGGCTACACCTTC
cdr3_aa: CASSHPRVGYYGYTF

v_call: TRBV20-1
d_call: .
j_call: TRBJ2-2
clone_size: few
cdr3_nt: TGCAGTGCCCCGGACAGCGGGGAGCTGTTTTTT
cdr3_aa: CSAPDSGELFF

v_call: TRBV20-1
d_call: .
j_call: TRBJ2-2
clone_size: few
cdr3_nt: TGCAGTGCTAGATGTGAGCTGTTTTTT
cdr3_aa: CSARCELFF

v_call: TRBV18
d_call: .
j_call: TRBJ1-1
clone_size: few
cdr3_nt: TGTGCCAGCGCGGGACAAATGAACACTGAAGCTTTCTTT
cdr3_aa: CASAGQMNTEAFF

v_call: TRBV20-1
d_call: TRBD2
j_call: TRBJ2-1
clone_size: .
cdr3_nt: TGCAGTGCTAGAGATCAAGGACTAGCGGTAGCGGGGTACAATGAGCAGTTCTTC
cdr3_aa: CSARDQGLAVAGYNEQFF

v_call: TRBV5-6
d_call: .
j_call: TRBJ1-1
clone_size: .
cdr3_nt: TGTGCCAGCAGCAGGGGACGGGCGAACACTGAAGCTTTCTTT
cdr3_aa: CASSRGRANTEAFF

v_call: TRBV3-1
d_call: .
j_call: TRBJ1-1
clone_size: .
cdr3_nt: TGTGCCAGCAGCCCCGGGAGTCAAGCTGAAGCTTTCTTT
cdr3_aa: CASSPGSQAEAFF

v_call: TRBV12-3/TRBV12-4
d_call: TRBD1
j_call: TRBJ2-5
clone_size: .
cdr3_nt: TGTGCCAGCAGTTTAAGCGAAAGGGTAGGACAGGGGACCCAGTACTTC
cdr3_aa: CASSLSERVGQGTQYF

v_call: TRBV20-1
d_call: .
j_call: TRBJ2-3
clone_size: .
cdr3_nt: TGCAGTGCCCGCTCTGGCACAGATACGCAGTATTTT
cdr3_aa: CSARSGTDTQYF

v_call: TRBV29-1
d_call: .
j_call: TRBJ1-1
clone_size: .
cdr3_nt: TGCAGCGTACTCGAGGGCCGGGTAGCTTTCTTT
cdr3_aa: CSVLEGRVAFF

v_call: TRBV7-9
d_call: TRBD1
j_call: TRBJ1-2
clone_size: .
cdr3_nt: TGTGCCAGCAGCCCCATGACAGGGAACTATGGCTACACCTTC
cdr3_aa: CASSPMTGNYGYTF

v_call: TRBV3-1
d_call: TRBD1
j_call: TRBJ1-2
clone_size: few
cdr3_nt: TGTGCCAGCAGCCAAGATCAGACAGGGTTCTATGGCTACACCTTC
cdr3_aa: CASSQDQTGFYGYTF